The T cell receptor (beta chain) described here comes from a study of blood T cell repertoires in COVID-19. Study summary: The origin of the acute and convalescent COVID-19 samples was the United States, Italy and Spain. The analysed material was cDNA or gDNA that came from T cells, B-cell-depleted T cells, or PBMCs.

In the original analysis: Researchers report that nucleated cell counts were estimated from reference gene primer amplification. Generated by immunoSEQ multiplex PCR, the TCRdb table keeps only in-frame clones and is missing some. V and J calls and clone size are given by that table; D and trimming were obtained from the DNA. The data show 100,000 to 150,000 clones, approximately 70% seen once. Input material: peripheral blood. The receptor's source is a woman aged 70-85 years with acute or convalescent COVID-19.

This CDR3 reads CASSDSGNEKLFF. DNA of the CDR3: TGTGCCAGCAGTGACTCAGGGAATGAAAAACTGTTTTTT. V gene TRBV25-1 combines with J gene TRBJ1-4; weak D call: TRBD1 (5 bases). The CDR3 sequence is 13 residues long. Germline V lookup: CDR1 MGHDK, CDR2 SYGVNS. V was clipped by 3 bases and J by 5 bases, with 7 bases between them.